These T cell receptor beta chains were read from a single sample in a study of CD4 T cells in relation to SARS-CoV-2 and coronaviruses. Antigens of these TCRs are unknown. Data came from immunoSEQ multiplex PCR; TCRdb stores just in-frame clones and leaves some out. The table lists tens of thousands of clones, under 90% of them singletons, with 1.2% in the top ten. Material: naive CD4+ T cells from PBMCs, cultured in vitro. Receptor source: an adult with COVID-19. CDR3s include the opening cysteine and the closing phenylalanine or tryptophan. The D gene is left open where the match is weak. Expanded clones get a size class; other rows say once, few or many, or leave the size out.

D gene | J gene | V gene | clone size | CDR3 DNA | CDR3 protein
. | TRBJ1-6 | TRBV30 | . | TGTGCCTGGAGGAGCTCCTATAATTCACCCCTCCACTTT | CAWRSSYNSPLHF
TRBD2 | TRBJ2-1 | TRBV10-3 | . | TGTGCCATCAGGCCGGGACTAGCGGGAGGCCGAACCTACAATGAGCAGTTCTTC | CAIRPGLAGGRTYNEQFF
. | TRBJ2-5 | TRBV6-1 | . | TGTGCCAGCAGTGAAGTGGCAGGTTCGTGGACCCAGTACTTC | CASSEVAGSWTQYF
TRBD1 | TRBJ1-1 | TRBV7-2 | . | TGTGCCAGCAGCATCCGACAGGGGACTGAAGCTTTCTTT | CASSIRQGTEAFF
. | TRBJ1-2 | TRBV7-9 | . | TGTGCCAGCAGCTTAGTACTCGGGGGGCAAGCTAACTATGGCTACACCTTC | CASSLVLGGQANYGYTF
. | TRBJ2-2 | TRBV5-4 | . | TGTGCCAGCAGCAGTGACCAGGGCGCGAACACCGGGGAGCTGTTTTTT | CASSSDQGANTGELFF
. | TRBJ1-4 | TRBV18 | . | TGTGCCAGCTCACCAGGTGCAACTAATGAAAAACTGTTTTTT | CASSPGATNEKLFF
TRBD1 | TRBJ2-3 | TRBV27 | . | TGTGCCAGCAGTCGACAGGGGACCCCAGATACGCAGTATTTT | CASSRQGTPDTQYF
. | TRBJ2-5 | TRBV10-3 | . | TGTGCCATCACCCGAGTGTTCGGGGAGACCCAGTACTTC | CAITRVFGETQYF
. | TRBJ1-1 | TRBV6-5 | . | TGTGCCAGCAGCTATCGAGCGGGGTCGAACACTGAAGCTTTCTTT | CASSYRAGSNTEAFF
. | TRBJ2-3 | TRBV2 | . | TGTGCCAGCGGACTATTCCACACAGATACGCAGTATTTT | CASGLFHTDTQYF
. | TRBJ2-1 | TRBV6-5 | . | TGTGCCAGCAGTTTAGAGCGGAACTCCTACAATGAGCAGTTCTTC | CASSLERNSYNEQFF
. | TRBJ2-5 | TRBV4-1 | . | TGCGCCAGCAGCCGATCGGGAATCCCTGTGGGCCAAGAGACCCAGTACTTC | CASSRSGIPVGQETQYF
. | TRBJ1-1 | TRBV11-2 | . | TGTGCCAGCAGCTTAGACACGAACACTGAAGCTTTCTTT | CASSLDTNTEAFF
TRBD2 | TRBJ2-7 | TRBV5-4 | . | TGTGCCAGCAGCTTGGGTACTAGCGCCTCCTACGAGCAGTACTTC | CASSLGTSASYEQYF
TRBD1 | TRBJ2-7 | TRBV18 | . | TGTGCCAGCTCATCGGACAGGGGCACCTACGAGCAGTACTTC | CASSSDRGTYEQYF
. | TRBJ1-2 | TRBV20-1 | once | TGCAGTGCTAGCTCATCTGGCTACACCTTC | CSASSSGYTF
TRBD1 | TRBJ2-7 | TRBV5-1 | . | TGCGCCAGCAGCGTAGGGACAGGGCGAGAGCAGTACTTC | CASSVGTGREQYF
. | TRBJ1-1 | TRBV7-8 | . | TGTGCCAGCAGCTTAGTTAGGGAGAAGAACACTGAAGCTTTCTTT | CASSLVREKNTEAFF